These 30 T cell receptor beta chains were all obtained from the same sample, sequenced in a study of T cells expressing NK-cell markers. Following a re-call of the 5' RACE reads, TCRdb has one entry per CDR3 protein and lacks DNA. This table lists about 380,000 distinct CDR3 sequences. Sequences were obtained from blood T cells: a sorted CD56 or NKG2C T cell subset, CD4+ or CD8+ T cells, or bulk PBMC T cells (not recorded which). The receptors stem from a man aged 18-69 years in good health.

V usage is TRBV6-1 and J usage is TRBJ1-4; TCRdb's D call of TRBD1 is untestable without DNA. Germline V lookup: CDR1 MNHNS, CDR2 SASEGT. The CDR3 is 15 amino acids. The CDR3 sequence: CASRRTGTVNEKLFF.

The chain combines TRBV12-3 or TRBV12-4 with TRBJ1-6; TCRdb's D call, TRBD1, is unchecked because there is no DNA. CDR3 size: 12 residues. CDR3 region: CASSTRNSPLHF.

CDR3 sequence: CASNGSGGSQEKLFF. This rearrangement joins TRBV28 to TRBJ1-4; TCRdb reports TRBD1, a call that lacks DNA to check it against. Germline V gene sequence: CDR1 MDHEN, CDR2 SYDVKM. CDR3 length equals 15 residues.

The CDR3 here is CATSRGRTGRYNEQFF. This chain links TRBV15 with TRBJ2-1; without DNA, the TCRdb call of TRBD1 cannot be checked. This CDR3 is 16 amino acids long. Germline-derived CDR1 and CDR2 are LNHNV and YYDKDF (reference sequence).

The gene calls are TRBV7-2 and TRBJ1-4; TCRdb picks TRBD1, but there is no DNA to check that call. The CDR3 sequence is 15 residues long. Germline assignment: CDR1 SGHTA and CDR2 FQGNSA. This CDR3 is CASSLDPRGLGKLFF.

This CDR3 is CASSQGRGDHTEAFF. The genes are TRBV3-1 and TRBJ1-1; no DNA is available, so the TRBD1 call from TCRdb remains unchecked. CDR1 LGHDT and CDR2 YNNKEL come from the germline V gene (reference sequence). This CDR3 is 15 amino acids long.

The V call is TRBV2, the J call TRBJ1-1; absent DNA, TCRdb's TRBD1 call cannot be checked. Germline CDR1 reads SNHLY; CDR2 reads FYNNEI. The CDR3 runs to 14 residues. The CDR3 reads CASSEARDAGVAFF.

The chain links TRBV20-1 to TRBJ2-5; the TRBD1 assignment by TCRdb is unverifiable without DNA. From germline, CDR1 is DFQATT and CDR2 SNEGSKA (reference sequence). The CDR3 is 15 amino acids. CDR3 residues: CSAPQGRSPQETQYF.

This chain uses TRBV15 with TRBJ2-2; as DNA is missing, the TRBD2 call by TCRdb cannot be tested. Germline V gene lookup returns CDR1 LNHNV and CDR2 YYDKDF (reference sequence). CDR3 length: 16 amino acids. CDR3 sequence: CATSTRLAGGTGELFF.

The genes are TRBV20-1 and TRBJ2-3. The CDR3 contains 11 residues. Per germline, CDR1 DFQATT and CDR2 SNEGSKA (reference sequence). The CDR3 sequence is CSASLVDTQYF.

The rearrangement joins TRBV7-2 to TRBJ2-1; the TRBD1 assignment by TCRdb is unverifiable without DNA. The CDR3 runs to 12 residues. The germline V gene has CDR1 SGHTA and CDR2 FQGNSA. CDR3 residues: CASSPGIGEQFF.

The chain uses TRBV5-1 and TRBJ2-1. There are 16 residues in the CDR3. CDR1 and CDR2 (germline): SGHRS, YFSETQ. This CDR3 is CASSLPEKSSYNEQFF.

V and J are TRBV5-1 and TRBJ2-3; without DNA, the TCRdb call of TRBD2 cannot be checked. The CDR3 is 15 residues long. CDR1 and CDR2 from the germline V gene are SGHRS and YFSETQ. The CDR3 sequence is CASSRDYAGTDTQYF.

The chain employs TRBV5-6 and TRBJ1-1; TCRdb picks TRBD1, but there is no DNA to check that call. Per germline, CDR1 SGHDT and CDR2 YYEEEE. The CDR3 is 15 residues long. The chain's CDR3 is CASSHLRGRRTEAFF.

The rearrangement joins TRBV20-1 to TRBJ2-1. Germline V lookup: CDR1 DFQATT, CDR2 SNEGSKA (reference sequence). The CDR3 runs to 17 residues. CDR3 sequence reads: CSAKSYAWSLSYNEQFF.

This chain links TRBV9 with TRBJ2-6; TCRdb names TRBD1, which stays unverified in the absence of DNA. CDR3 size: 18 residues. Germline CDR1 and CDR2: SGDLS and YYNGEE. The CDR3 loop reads CASSPTGEHSAGANVLTF.

This CDR3 is CASSQDEPAGANVLTF. J is TRBJ2-6 and V is TRBV14. The CDR3 covers 16 residues. Per the germline V gene, CDR1 is SGHDN and CDR2 is FVKESK.

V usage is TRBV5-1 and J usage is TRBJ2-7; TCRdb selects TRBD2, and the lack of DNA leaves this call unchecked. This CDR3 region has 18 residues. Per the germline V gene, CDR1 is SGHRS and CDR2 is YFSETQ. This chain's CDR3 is CASSLGRGTAPVSYEQYF.

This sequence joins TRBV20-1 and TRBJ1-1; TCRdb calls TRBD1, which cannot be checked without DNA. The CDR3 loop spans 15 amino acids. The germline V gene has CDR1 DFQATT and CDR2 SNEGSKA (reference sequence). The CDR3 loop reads CSARSPQGTLTEAFF.

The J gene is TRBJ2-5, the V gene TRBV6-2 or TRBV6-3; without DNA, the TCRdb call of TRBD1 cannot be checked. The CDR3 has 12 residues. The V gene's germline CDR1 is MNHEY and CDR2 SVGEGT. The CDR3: CASDDAPGHSYF.

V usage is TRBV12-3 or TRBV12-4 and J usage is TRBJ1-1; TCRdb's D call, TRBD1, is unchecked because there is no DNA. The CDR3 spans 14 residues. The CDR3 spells CASSKQGVTTEAFF.

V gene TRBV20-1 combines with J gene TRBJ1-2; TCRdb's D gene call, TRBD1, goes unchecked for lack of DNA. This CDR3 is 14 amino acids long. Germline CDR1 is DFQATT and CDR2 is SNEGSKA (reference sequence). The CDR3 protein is CSARDDSPNYGYTF.

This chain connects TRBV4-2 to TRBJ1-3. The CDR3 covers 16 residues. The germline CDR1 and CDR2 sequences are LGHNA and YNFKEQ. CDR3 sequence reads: CASSPQAVGRLDTIYF.

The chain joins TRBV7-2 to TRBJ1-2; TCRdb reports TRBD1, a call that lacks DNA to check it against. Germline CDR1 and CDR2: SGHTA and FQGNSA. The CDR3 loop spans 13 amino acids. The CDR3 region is CASSRLGQGSYTF.

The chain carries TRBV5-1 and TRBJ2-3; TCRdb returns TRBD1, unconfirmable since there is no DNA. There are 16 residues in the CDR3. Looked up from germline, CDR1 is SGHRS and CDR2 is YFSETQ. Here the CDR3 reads CASSLTGTAYTDTQYF.

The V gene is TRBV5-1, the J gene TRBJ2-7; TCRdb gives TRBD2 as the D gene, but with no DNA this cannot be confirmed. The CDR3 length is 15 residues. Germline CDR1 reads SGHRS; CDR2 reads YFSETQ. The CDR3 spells CASLQNPGLVTEQYF.

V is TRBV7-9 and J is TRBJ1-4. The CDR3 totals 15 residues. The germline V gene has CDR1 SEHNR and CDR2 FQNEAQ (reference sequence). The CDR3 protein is CASSLGGNRDEKLFF. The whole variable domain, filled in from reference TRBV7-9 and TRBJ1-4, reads DTGVSQNPRHKITKRGQNVTFRCDPISEHNRLYWYRQTLGQGPEFLTYFQNEAQLEKSRLLSDRFSAERPKGSFSTLEIQRTEQGDSAMYLCASSLGGNRDEKLFFGSGTQLSVL.

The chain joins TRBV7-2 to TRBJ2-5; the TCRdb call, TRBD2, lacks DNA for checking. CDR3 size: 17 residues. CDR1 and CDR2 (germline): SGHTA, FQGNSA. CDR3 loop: CASSLVRLAGAAETQYF.

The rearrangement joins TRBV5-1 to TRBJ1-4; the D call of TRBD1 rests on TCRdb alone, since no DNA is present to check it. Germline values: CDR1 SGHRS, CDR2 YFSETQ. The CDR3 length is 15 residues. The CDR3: CASSDKGADNEKLFF.

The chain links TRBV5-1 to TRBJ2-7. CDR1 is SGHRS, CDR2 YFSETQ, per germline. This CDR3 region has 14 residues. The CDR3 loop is CASSLDRVRAEQYF. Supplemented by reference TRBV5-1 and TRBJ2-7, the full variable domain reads KAGVTQTPRYLIKTRGQQVTLSCSPISGHRSVSWYQQTPGQGLQFLFEYFSETQRNKGNFPGRFSGRQFSNSRSEMNVSTLELGDSALYLCASSLDRVRAEQYFGPGTRLTVT.